This entry lists 18 T cell receptor beta chains sequenced from one sample in a study of T cells in Graves' hyperthyroidism and ophthalmopathy (dated by TCRdb to between 2019 and 2020). Libraries were built with multiplex PCR. The listed sequencing device is Illumina HiSeq 2000. TCR beta CDR3 regions were amplified from RNA transcripts. The first round of RT-PCR for the TCR CDR3 was performed with the HTBI primer set and the Qiagen OneStep RT-PCR kit. The public reads were quality trimmed at Q25 with fastp and then assembled into clones with MiXCR by TCRdb, keeping productive beta chains. Entries that share a CDR3 protein sequence are merged under the most common genes and DNA. The table for this sample lists around 400,000 distinct CDR3 sequences; roughly 25% of them were counted only once. The ten largest clones take up roughly 70% of the sample. The sequenced sample was blood. These receptors all come from a man over 45 with Graves' hyperthyroidism.

In this sample, this clonotype turned up a few times. The genes are TRBV20-1 and TRBJ2-5, with D hard to call. Deletions cut 2 bases from V and 2 bases from J, with 6 bases between. Germline-derived CDR1 and CDR2 are DFQATT and SNEGSKA (reference sequence). The CDR3 covers 12 residues. Here the CDR3 DNA reads TGCAGTGCTAGACTGGGGCAAGAGACCCAGTACTTC. This codes for CSARLGQETQYF.

To note about this clonotype: A read error may be the cause here, since a much bigger clone is one base away. The chain carries TRBV7-2 and TRBJ2-7; no clear D. The CDR3 runs to 15 residues. The V and J ends lost 2 bases and 0 bases respectively, with 11 bases between them. Per germline, CDR1 SGHTA and CDR2 FQGNSA. The chain's CDR3 is CASSLPAISSYEQYF. DNA of the CDR3: TGTGCCAGCAGCTTACCCGCCATCAGCTCCTACGAGCAGTACTTC.

This clonotype was seen a handful of times. The V call is TRBV30, the J call TRBJ2-7; D call uncertain. From germline, CDR1 is GTSNPN and CDR2 SVGIG (reference sequence). With 0 bases removed from V and 5 bases from J, the gap between germline ends came to 11 bases. This CDR3 has 13 amino acids. Written as DNA, the CDR3 is TGTGCCTGGAGTGTAAGTGGTGGAAACGAGCAGTACTTC. Translation gives CAWSVSGGNEQYF.

This clonotype was counted only a few times. The chain couples TRBV3-1 to TRBJ1-1, with a weak D call TRBD1 (6 bases). The CDR3 extends over 13 amino acids. CDR1 is LGHDT and CDR2 is YNNKEL in the germline V gene (reference sequence). Trimming stripped 4 bases from V and 3 bases from J, with 9 bases between. The chain's CDR3 is CASSRAGDTEAFF. For the CDR3, the DNA is TGTGCCAGCAGCCGGGCAGGGGACACTGAAGCTTTCTTT.

This rearrangement joins TRBV20-1 to TRBJ2-5; D is ambiguous. This CDR3 contains 16 residues. CDR1 is DFQATT, CDR2 SNEGSKA, per germline (reference sequence). Trimming cost V 6 bases and J 0 bases, with 20 bases left between them. DNA for the CDR3: TGCAGTGCCAAAGAATGGTCCGCGAGAAACCAAGAGACCCAGTACTTC. Its translation: CSAKEWSARNQETQYF.

This clonotype has more than one count but fewer than ten. This chain links TRBV3-1 with TRBJ2-5; TRBD2 matches at 14 bases. J gave up 6 bases and V 4 bases, and 7 bases lay outside the gene matches. The CDR3 is 16 residues long. In germline, CDR1 is LGHDT, CDR2 YNNKEL (reference sequence). CDR3 nucleotides: TGTGCCAGCAGCCCTGGACTAGCGGGGGGTTTGAAGACCCAGTACTTC. Residues: CASSPGLAGGLKTQYF.

V usage is TRBV19 and J usage is TRBJ1-2; D remains ambiguous. The CDR3 has 12 residues. V gave up 7 bases and J gave up 14 bases, with 20 bases separating them. Germline-derived CDR1 and CDR2 are LNHDA and SQIVND (reference sequence). CDR3 amino acids: CASKERATVQTF. In nucleotides, the CDR3 is TGTGCCAGTAAAGAGAGGGCGACGGTACAGACCTTC.

This clonotype was found a few times. The V call is TRBV4-2, the J call TRBJ2-2; 9 nucleotides align to TRBD2. Per the germline V gene, CDR1 is LGHNA and CDR2 is YNFKEQ. J lost 5 bases, V lost 4 bases, and 11 bases had no gene match. The CDR3 extends over 17 amino acids. The CDR3: CASSREVREGRTGELFF. Written as DNA, the CDR3 is TGTGCCAGCAGCCGTGAAGTGCGGGAGGGCCGGACCGGGGAGCTGTTTTTT.

The V and J genes are TRBV20-1 and TRBJ2-7; D ambiguous. The V end was cut by 2 bases, the J end by 6 bases, with 20 bases between. The CDR3 runs to 15 residues. The germline V gene encodes CDR1 DFQATT and CDR2 SNEGSKA (reference sequence). CDR3: CSARPWTTTSLEQYF. In nucleotides, the CDR3 is TGCAGTGCTAGACCCTGGACCACTACGAGCCTCGAGCAGTACTTC.

The chain employs TRBV24-1 and TRBJ2-2; TRBD1 agrees at 7 bases. The CDR3 is made up of 16 amino acids. Trimming cost V 5 bases and J 0 bases; bases outside gene matches: 5. Germline CDR1 and CDR2: KGHDR and SFDVKD. Here the CDR3 DNA reads TGTGCCACCAGTGGCCGGGGACAGTCGAACACCGGGGAGCTGTTTTTT. Its translation: CATSGRGQSNTGELFF.

In its sample, this clonotype was seen many times. The chain combines TRBV28 with TRBJ2-7, with 13 bases lining up with TRBD2. Germline-derived CDR1 and CDR2 are MDHEN and SYDVKM. J was trimmed by 0 bases and V by 3 bases; bases with no gene match: 14. CDR3 length: 20 residues. CDR3 region: CASSFFPQTSGRPSSYEQYF. CDR3 nucleotide sequence: TGTGCCAGCAGTTTCTTCCCTCAGACTAGCGGGAGGCCCTCCTCCTACGAGCAGTACTTC.

The rearrangement links TRBV12-3 or TRBV12-4 to TRBJ2-6; TRBD2 is a possible D gene (5 bases). This CDR3 is built from 17 residues. Trimming pared 6 bases from V and 2 bases from J, leaving 17 bases between. The CDR3: CASSNAVLGAGANVLTF. As DNA, the CDR3 is TGTGCCAGCAGCAATGCGGTCCTGGGAGCTGGGGCCAACGTCCTGACTTTC.

As DNA, the CDR3 is TGTGCCACCAGTGACTCTATGTACAATGAGCAGTTCTTC. It translates to CATSDSMYNEQFF. V and J are TRBV24-1 and TRBJ2-1, with D uncertain. The CDR3 extends over 13 amino acids. The V end was cut by 4 bases, the J end by 4 bases, with 7 bases between. Germline V gene sequence: CDR1 KGHDR, CDR2 SFDVKD.

The chain links TRBV5-6 to TRBJ2-1; 8 bases are a match to TRBD1. The CDR3 spans 15 residues. The V segment lost 4 bases and the J segment 5 bases; nucleotides outside the gene matches: 8. Germline CDR1 reads SGHDT; CDR2 reads YYEEEE. The CDR3 nucleotides read TGTGCCAGCAGCCGACAGGGGACAGTTAACAATGAGCAGTTCTTC. It codes for CASSRQGTVNNEQFF.

V and J are TRBV29-1 and TRBJ1-1; D is uncertain. V lost 3 bases to trimming and J lost 4 bases, with 9 bases between them. The CDR3 totals 12 residues. Germline V gene lookup returns CDR1 SQVTM and CDR2 ANQGSEA. This chain's CDR3 is CSVEGQATEAFF. The CDR3 DNA sequence: TGCAGCGTTGAGGGCCAAGCCACTGAAGCTTTCTTT.

This clonotype occurred a few times. The rearrangement joins TRBV6-1 to TRBJ2-2; D tentatively fits TRBD1 or TRBD2 (5 bases each). Germline CDR1 reads MNHNS; CDR2 reads SASEGT. Trimming took off 7 bases at V and 4 bases at J, with 10 bases between the two ends. The CDR3 runs to 13 residues. The CDR3 nucleotides read TGTGCCAGCACCCCAGGGAGCACCGGGGAGCTGTTTTTT. Amino acids: CASTPGSTGELFF.

The chain links TRBV6-1 to TRBJ2-3; 7 bases map to TRBD2. There are 16 residues in the CDR3. With 2 bases clipped from V and 0 bases from J, the junction kept 5 bases outside the gene matches. In germline, CDR1 is MNHNS, CDR2 SASEGT. The CDR3 protein is CASSELRTSSTDTQYF. The DNA for the CDR3 is TGTGCCAGCAGTGAATTACGGACTAGTAGCACAGATACGCAGTATTTT.

This clonotype has more than one count but fewer than ten. The genes are TRBV15 and TRBJ2-5; unclear D gene. With 0 bases removed from V and 5 bases from J, the gap between germline ends came to 7 bases. The CDR3 is 13 residues long. Germline V gene lookup returns CDR1 LNHNV and CDR2 YYDKDF (reference sequence). The CDR3 loop is CATSRDLTETQYF. In DNA form, the CDR3 reads TGTGCCACCAGCAGAGATCTGACGGAGACCCAGTACTTC.